What follows are 7 T cell receptor beta chains derived from one specimen sequenced in a study of neoadjuvant nivolumab and ipilimumab in lung cancer (dated by TCRdb to 2020 to 2021). Library creation used the immunoSEQ multiplex PCR assay. Here the immuneACCESS table is served through TCRdb, limited to in-frame sequences with V and J called. Missing clones are a known gap in these copies; in checked studies unresolved V genes cover under half, and the rest lacks a known reason. The sample contains about 38,000 clones, 85% to 90% of them found a single time. The biggest ten clones account for approximately 3.3% of the sample. The meaning of the sample's time point label: pretherapy, before neoadjuvant immune checkpoint inhibitors. The specimen comprised peripheral blood, sampled before neoadjuvant nivolumab, alone or with ipilimumab. The receptors were sampled from an adult with non-small cell lung cancer.

The J gene is TRBJ2-2, the V gene TRBV5-4, with D possibly matching TRBD2 (5 bases). This CDR3 has 17 amino acids. V lost 0 bases, J lost 6 bases, and 18 bases lay in between. Germline loops: CDR1 SGHNT, CDR2 YYREEE (reference sequence). The CDR3 region is CASSLEFSGGKAGELFF. CDR3 in DNA: TGTGCCAGCAGCTTGGAATTCAGCGGCGGTAAGGCCGGGGAGCTGTTTTTT.

Written as DNA, the CDR3 is TGTGCCAGCCTCCCCCCTACAGGGAGAGAAACAGATACGCAGTATTTT. It codes for CASLPPTGRETDTQYF. V gene TRBV2 combines with J gene TRBJ2-3; possibly TRBD1 for D (6 bases). Germline CDR1 SNHLY, CDR2 FYNNEI. Deletions cut 8 bases from V and 3 bases from J, with 21 bases between. This CDR3 is built from 16 residues. Complete variable domain (other parts from reference TRBV2 and TRBJ2-3): EPEVTQTPSHQVTQMGQEVILRCVPISNHLYFYWYRQILGQKVEFLVSFYNNEISEKSEIFDDQFSVERPDGSNFTLKIRSTKLEDSAMYFCASLPPTGRETDTQYFGPGTRLTVL.

The chain uses TRBV2 and TRBJ2-6; D is ambiguous. Trimming left V 4 bases short and J 3 bases short, with 7 bases between. Germline V gene sequence: CDR1 SNHLY, CDR2 FYNNEI. The CDR3 runs to 14 residues. CDR3 sequence (DNA): TGTGCCAGCAGTGCCTCGATTGGGGCCAACGTCCTGACTTTC. It encodes CASSASIGANVLTF.

The rearrangement links TRBV6-4 to TRBJ2-3; 7 bases are a match to TRBD1. From germline, CDR1 is MRHNA and CDR2 SNTAGT. V shed 2 bases, J shed 6 bases, and the junction held 5 bases outside the gene matches. The CDR3 length is 14 residues. CDR3 in amino acids: CASSDPRGRDTQYF. The CDR3 bases are TGTGCCAGCAGTGACCCGAGGGGGCGCGATACGCAGTATTTT.

The rearrangement joins TRBV30 to TRBJ2-5; 7 bases line up with TRBD2. This CDR3 has 15 residues. V lost 5 bases, J lost 2 bases, and 11 bases stayed unmatched. Germline CDR1 is GTSNPN and CDR2 is SVGIG (reference sequence). The CDR3 region has the DNA TGTGCCTGGGGGGCCCATGGGGGGGAACAAGAGACCCAGTACTTC. Residues: CAWGAHGGEQETQYF.

The chain carries TRBV9 and TRBJ2-4; no firm D call. V was shortened by 0 bases and J by 0 bases, with 7 bases between the two germline ends. The germline V gene encodes CDR1 SGDLS and CDR2 YYNGEE. This CDR3 spans 15 amino acids. This CDR3 is CASSVGALAKNIQYF. CDR3 in DNA: TGTGCCAGCAGCGTAGGGGCTCTAGCCAAAAACATTCAGTACTTC.

The J gene is TRBJ2-7, the V gene TRBV4-1, with 7 bases lining up with TRBD2. This CDR3 is built from 15 residues. The ends lost 1 base at V and 4 bases at J; junction bases unmatched: 7. In germline, CDR1 is MGHRA, CDR2 YSYEKL. This CDR3 reads CASSQGGGGPYEQYF. The CDR3 DNA sequence: TGCGCCAGCAGCCAAGGTGGGGGGGGTCCGTACGAGCAGTACTTC.